Below are 31 T cell receptor beta chains sequenced from a single sample in a study of T cells in Graves' hyperthyroidism and ophthalmopathy. Amplified TCR beta CDR3 regions came from RNA transcripts. HTBI primers were used for first-round RT-PCR of the TCR CDR3. TCRdb redid the calling of the multiplex PCR reads with MiXCR, one entry per CDR3 protein. This table holds approximately 640,000 distinct CDR3 sequences, roughly 17% found once. The sample was blood. These receptors all stem from a man in his fifties or sixties with Graves' hyperthyroidism.

This clonotype showed up many times. V usage is TRBV10-3 and J usage is TRBJ2-1; 12 bases match TRBD2. This CDR3 spans 14 amino acids. V lost 10 bases and J lost 8; bases outside the gene matches: 9. Per the germline V gene, CDR1 is ENHRY and CDR2 is SYGVKD. This CDR3 is CATRLAGVPDEQFF. The DNA for the CDR3 is TGTGCCACGAGACTAGCGGGAGTTCCGGATGAGCAGTTCTTC.

The V call is TRBV20-1, the J call TRBJ2-7; 14 bases fit TRBD2. Germline V lookup: CDR1 DFQATT, CDR2 SNEGSKA (reference sequence). J lost 4 bases, V lost 2 bases, and 4 bases had no gene match. This CDR3 is built from 15 residues. CDR3 in DNA: TGCAGTGCTAGACCCGGGACTAGCGGGAGTTACGAGCAGTACTTC. Translating gives CSARPGTSGSYEQYF.

The V gene is TRBV30, the J gene TRBJ2-3; the D is unclear. V dropped 0 bases and J dropped 5 bases, with 6 bases sitting between them. CDR1 is GTSNPN and CDR2 is SVGIG in the germline V gene (reference sequence). The CDR3 contains 12 residues. Here the CDR3 DNA reads TGTGCCTGGAGTGTACTACAAGATACGCAGTATTTT. It encodes CAWSVLQDTQYF.

The chain is built from TRBV11-2 and TRBJ1-5, with TRBD1 identical over 12 bases. The V segment lost 3 bases and the J segment 6 bases; nucleotides outside the gene matches: 0. CDR1 and CDR2 (germline): SGHAT, FQNNGV. The CDR3 contains 14 residues. In nucleotides, the CDR3 is TGTGCCAGCAGCTTGGGACAGGGGGCTCAGCCCCAGCATTTT. It translates to CASSLGQGAQPQHF.

This clonotype was detected a few times. The chain carries TRBV2 and TRBJ2-3; TRBD2 agrees at 9 bases. This CDR3 spans 16 amino acids. Germline loops: CDR1 SNHLY, CDR2 FYNNEI. The junction had 6 bases not matched to a gene; V was cut back by 5 bases and J by 0 bases. The CDR3 region is CASSHRLAESTDTQYF. In DNA, the CDR3 is TGTGCCAGCAGTCATCGACTAGCGGAAAGCACAGATACGCAGTATTTT.

The V and J genes are TRBV6-2 or TRBV6-3 and TRBJ2-1, with 14 bases aligning to TRBD2. V dropped 6 bases and J dropped 5; count of bases not matched to a gene: 3. The V gene's germline CDR1 is MNHEY and CDR2 SVGEGT. The CDR3 spans 15 residues. The CDR3: CASRRGLAGDNEQFF. The CDR3 nucleotides are TGTGCCAGCAGAAGGGGACTAGCGGGAGACAATGAGCAGTTCTTC.

This clonotype was observed a handful of times. One base away lies a much larger clone, so this may be a sequencing read error. V gene TRBV7-9 combines with J gene TRBJ1-1, with D unclear. The CDR3 totals 14 residues. Trimming took 1 base from V and 0 from J, leaving 6 bases between them. Germline V gives CDR1 SEHNR, CDR2 FQNEAQ (reference sequence). The CDR3 sequence is CASSLGFVNTEAFF. The CDR3 DNA sequence: TGTGCCAGCAGCTTAGGTTTTGTGAACACTGAAGCTTTCTTT.

The sample holds many counts of this clonotype. The rearrangement links TRBV10-3 to TRBJ2-5, with D tentatively TRBD2 (6 bases). Germline V lookup: CDR1 ENHRY, CDR2 SYGVKD. This CDR3 region has 14 residues. Trimming stripped 3 bases from V and 4 bases from J, with 12 bases between. The CDR3 DNA is TGTGCCATCAGTGATGGAGGGGAAATAGAGACCCAGTACTTC. Its translation is CAISDGGEIETQYF.

The chain joins TRBV7-6 to TRBJ2-3, with 7 bases identical to TRBD2. This CDR3 comprises 17 residues. Germline CDR1 reads SGHVS; CDR2 reads FNYEAQ. Unmatched junction bases numbered 8, after V lost 0 bases and J lost 2 bases. For the CDR3, the DNA is TGTGCCAGCAGCTTAGCGGGAGGGACCCCAAACACAGATACGCAGTATTTT. Its translation: CASSLAGGTPNTDTQYF. Supplemented by reference TRBV7-6 and TRBJ2-3, the full variable domain reads GAGVSQSPRYKVTKRGQDVALRCDPISGHVSLYWYRQALGQGPEFLTYFNYEAQQDKSGLPNDRFSAERPEGSISTLTIQRTEQRDSAMYRCASSLAGGTPNTDTQYFGPGTRLTVL.

This clonotype has a count of ten or more. The chain joins TRBV7-8 to TRBJ2-2; maybe TRBD2 (6 bases). From germline, CDR1 is SGHVS and CDR2 FQNEAQ. V lost 3 bases and J 4 bases, leaving 12 bases between the germline ends. This CDR3 region has 15 residues. CDR3 loop: CASSLRRESTGELFF. For the CDR3, the DNA is TGTGCCAGCAGCTTGCGACGGGAGTCCACCGGGGAGCTGTTTTTT. The whole variable domain, filled in from reference TRBV7-8 and TRBJ2-2, reads GAGVSQSPRYKVAKRGQDVALRCDPISGHVSLFWYQQALGQGPEFLTYFQNEAQLDKSGLPSDRFFAERPEGSVSTLKIQRTQQEDSAVYLCASSLRRESTGELFFGEGSRLTVL.

The rearrangement links TRBV18 to TRBJ1-2; D unclear. The CDR3 spans 15 residues. The V end was cut by 2 bases, the J end by 2 bases, with 12 bases between. Germline loops: CDR1 KGHSH, CDR2 LQKENI. This chain's CDR3 is CASSPDSRANYGYTF. As DNA, the CDR3 is TGTGCCAGCTCACCAGACTCCCGGGCGAACTATGGCTACACCTTC.

This clonotype occurred many times. V usage is TRBV7-9 and J usage is TRBJ2-5; 7 nucleotides match TRBD1. V was pared by 8 bases and J by 4 bases, with 7 bases of the junction left unmatched. CDR1 and CDR2 from the germline V gene are SEHNR and FQNEAQ (reference sequence). The CDR3 is made up of 13 amino acids. The CDR3 DNA reads TGTGCCAGCTACAGGGGTTCCGGAGAGACCCAGTACTTC. Protein: CASYRGSGETQYF.

At least ten counts were recorded for this clonotype. This rearrangement joins TRBV7-9 to TRBJ2-7; D is ambiguous. This CDR3 has 12 amino acids. Per germline, CDR1 SEHNR and CDR2 FQNEAQ (reference sequence). Trimming pared 4 bases from V and 6 bases from J, leaving 10 bases between. DNA for the CDR3: TGTGCCAGCAGCTGGGCCATCGCCGAGCAGTACTTC. Translated, it gives CASSWAIAEQYF.

This clonotype was recorded at least ten times. The V and J genes are TRBV7-2 and TRBJ1-6, with unresolved D. Trimming left V 2 bases short and J 7 bases short, with 3 bases between. Per germline, CDR1 SGHTA and CDR2 FQGNSA. The CDR3 contains 12 residues. CDR3 amino acids: CASSLTNSPLHF. The CDR3, as DNA: TGTGCCAGCAGCTTAACCAATTCACCCCTCCACTTT. Full variable domain (rest looked up from reference TRBV7-2 and TRBJ1-6): GAGVSQSPSNKVTEKGKDVELRCDPISGHTALYWYRQSLGQGLEFLIYFQGNSAPDKSGLPSDRFSAERTGGSVSTLTIQRTQQEDSAVYLCASSLTNSPLHFGNGTRLTVT.

This clonotype was seen at least ten times. DNA for the CDR3: TGTGCCAGCAGAACTAGCGGGAGTACAGGCGATGAGCAGTTCTTC. Translation gives CASRTSGSTGDEQFF. This sequence joins TRBV3-1 and TRBJ2-1; TRBD2 matches at 11 bases. The CDR3 loop spans 15 amino acids. Germline CDR1 LGHDT, CDR2 YNNKEL (reference sequence). J lost 8 bases, V lost 6 bases, and 9 bases had no gene match.

There are many counts of this clonotype. This chain links TRBV5-1 with TRBJ2-1; 8 bases fit TRBD1. V dropped 4 bases and J dropped 2; count of bases not matched to a gene: 2. The CDR3 spans 14 residues. Per germline, CDR1 SGHRS and CDR2 YFSETQ. The DNA for the CDR3 is TGCGCCAGCAGCCGGACAGGGACCTACAATGAGCAGTTCTTC. Translated: CASSRTGTYNEQFF. The entire variable domain, with the rest obtained from reference TRBV5-1 and TRBJ2-1, is as follows: KAGVTQTPRYLIKTRGQQVTLSCSPISGHRSVSWYQQTPGQGLQFLFEYFSETQRNKGNFPGRFSGRQFSNSRSEMNVSTLELGDSALYLCASSRTGTYNEQFFGPGTRLTVL.

This clonotype appeared many times. The chain carries TRBV20-1 and TRBJ2-1; possibly TRBD2 for D (6 bases). CDR1 is DFQATT, CDR2 SNEGSKA, per germline (reference sequence). V shed 0 bases and J shed 6 bases, with 9 bases lying between them. CDR3 length: 13 amino acids. The DNA for the CDR3 is TGCAGTGCTAGAGAACCGACTAGCAATGAGCAGTTCTTC. Its protein product is CSAREPTSNEQFF.

The CDR3: CASSQDPPGGNLGTQYF. CDR3 DNA: TGTGCCAGCAGCCAAGACCCCCCAGGGGGCAATTTAGGGACCCAGTACTTC. The chain carries TRBV3-1 and TRBJ2-5; 8 positions agree with TRBD1. V shed 0 bases, J shed 7 bases, and the junction held 13 bases outside the gene matches. The CDR3 consists of 17 residues. CDR1 is LGHDT and CDR2 is YNNKEL in the germline V gene (reference sequence).

This chain uses TRBV28 with TRBJ1-2, with TRBD1 identical over 7 bases. Germline assignment: CDR1 MDHEN and CDR2 SYDVKM. The CDR3 has 14 amino acids. Losses at the gene ends were 4 bases for V and 7 bases for J; bases not matched to a gene: 9. In DNA form, the CDR3 reads TGTGCCAGCAGTTCCCAGGGGGGCAGGGGTGGCTACACCTTC. Translating gives CASSSQGGRGGYTF.

The chain has TRBV5-1 and TRBJ2-1; D tentatively reads TRBD1 or TRBD2 (5 bases each). V lost 3 bases, J lost 3 bases, and 7 bases lay in between. Per germline, CDR1 SGHRS and CDR2 YFSETQ. CDR3 size: 13 residues. CDR3 nucleotide sequence: TGCGCCAGCAGCTGGGACGACTACAATGAGCAGTTCTTC. It translates to CASSWDDYNEQFF.

This clonotype turned up a few times. The genes are TRBV10-3 and TRBJ1-5; D might be TRBD1 (6 bases). The CDR3 length is 15 residues. The ends were cut back, 5 bases at V and 3 bases at J, with 14 bases in the middle. Per the germline V gene, CDR1 is ENHRY and CDR2 is SYGVKD. The CDR3 sequence is CAISSSGQNNQPQHF. The DNA of the CDR3 is TGTGCCATCAGTTCCTCTGGACAGAACAATCAGCCCCAGCATTTT.

Many counts were recorded for this clonotype. The chain carries TRBV2 and TRBJ2-3; the D gene could be TRBD1 or TRBD2 (5 bases each). The CDR3 totals 12 residues. Between the trimmed V and J ends, which lost 11 bases and 3 bases, there was a span of 12 bases. CDR1 is SNHLY, CDR2 FYNNEI, per germline. The CDR3: CALLAGTDTQYF. As DNA, the CDR3 is TGTGCCCTCCTAGCAGGGACAGATACGCAGTATTTT.

The chain uses TRBV6-5 and TRBJ2-7; 9 nucleotides match TRBD2. Looked up from germline, CDR1 is MNHEY and CDR2 is SVGAGI. V gave up 2 bases and J gave up 6 bases; unmatched junction bases: 8. This CDR3 has 15 amino acids. The CDR3 protein is CASSYGAGGPLEQYF. As DNA, the CDR3 is TGTGCCAGCAGTTACGGGGCGGGAGGGCCCCTCGAGCAGTACTTC.

This clonotype was seen many times. This sequence joins TRBV12-3 or TRBV12-4 and TRBJ1-1, with 7 bases matching TRBD1. J lost 0 bases, V lost 5 bases, and 3 bases had no gene match. The CDR3 extends over 14 amino acids. The CDR3 DNA reads as TGTGCCAGCAGTGGGACAGATTTGAACACTGAAGCTTTCTTT. It is translated as CASSGTDLNTEAFF.

This clonotype has ten or more counts. J is TRBJ1-6 and V is TRBV9, with 8 nucleotides matching TRBD1. The CDR3 sequence is 15 residues long. The ends lost 0 bases at V and 10 bases at J; junction bases unmatched: 6. Germline CDR1 reads SGDLS; CDR2 reads YYNGEE. CDR3 in amino acids: CASSVAGQGSSPLHF. Written as DNA, the CDR3 is TGTGCCAGCAGCGTAGCCGGACAGGGAAGCTCACCCCTCCACTTT.

This clonotype occurred many times. The chain has TRBV4-1 and TRBJ1-2, with D maybe TRBD1 (6 bases). CDR3 length equals 15 residues. V shed 0 bases and J shed 4 bases, with 12 bases lying between them. CDR1 is MGHRA, CDR2 YSYEKL, per germline. Written as DNA, the CDR3 is TGCGCCAGCAGCCAAGAAGTGAGGACAGTCTATGGCTACACCTTC. This codes for CASSQEVRTVYGYTF.

The rearrangement uses TRBV10-3 and TRBJ1-5; no firm D call. The CDR3 length is 15 residues. CDR1 is ENHRY, CDR2 SYGVKD, per germline. V was clipped by 0 bases and J by 6 bases, with 12 bases between them. The CDR3 DNA sequence: TGTGCCATCAGTGAGTCAGAGACAAGGGTTCAGCCCCAGCATTTT. Encoded protein: CAISESETRVQPQHF.

This clonotype was seen ten or more times. The chain uses TRBV10-3 and TRBJ1-1, with TRBD1 as a possible D gene (5 bases). V gave up 3 bases and J gave up 0 bases, with 8 bases separating them. Germline V lookup: CDR1 ENHRY, CDR2 SYGVKD. The CDR3 consists of 14 residues. The CDR3 region has the DNA TGTGCCATCAGTGACAGGGACGTGAACACTGAAGCTTTCTTT. Its translation is CAISDRDVNTEAFF.

Ten or more counts support this clonotype. The genes are TRBV30 and TRBJ1-6; weak D call: TRBD1 (6 bases). The CDR3 runs to 15 residues. V dropped 4 bases and J dropped 3 bases, with 13 bases sitting between them. Germline values: CDR1 GTSNPN, CDR2 SVGIG (reference sequence). In DNA, the CDR3 is TGTGCCTGGATTAGAAAGGGGGGCTATAATTCACCCCTCCACTTT. This sequence encodes CAWIRKGGYNSPLHF.

This clonotype showed up many times. V gene TRBV28 combines with J gene TRBJ1-5, with TRBD1 as a possible D gene (5 bases). V gave up 7 bases and J gave up 6 bases, with 19 bases separating them. Germline CDR1 reads MDHEN; CDR2 reads SYDVKM. The CDR3 is made up of 15 amino acids. CDR3 region: CASTSGTVSSQPQHF. The DNA for the CDR3 is TGTGCCAGCACCTCGGGGACGGTCAGTAGTCAGCCCCAGCATTTT.

This clonotype has just a few counts. This rearrangement joins TRBV27 to TRBJ2-2, with 12 bases matching TRBD1. Germline CDR1 MNHEY, CDR2 SMNVEV (reference sequence). The trim removed 2 bases at V and 0 bases at J, leaving 1 base unmatched. The CDR3 loop spans 17 amino acids. The CDR3 reads CASSLGTGGANTGELFF. The CDR3 region has the DNA TGTGCCAGCAGTTTAGGGACAGGGGGCGCGAACACCGGGGAGCTGTTTTTT.